The next 15 T cell receptor beta chains were all read from a single sample in a study of blood T cell repertoires in COVID-19. Sequencing used immunoSEQ multiplex PCR; TCRdb keeps in-frame clones, though not all of them. The data hold about 60,000 clones, with around 90% observed a single time. The sample consisted of peripheral blood. The source of these receptors is a man in his forties or fifties with active COVID-19.

V and J are TRBV30 and TRBJ1-2; no reliable D call. Germline V gene sequence: CDR1 GTSNPN, CDR2 SVGIG (reference sequence). The CDR3 is 13 amino acids. Trimming removed 1 base from V and 5 bases from J, with 11 bases in between. The CDR3 is CAWSGQVDYGYTF. The CDR3 bases are TGTGCCTGGAGTGGGCAGGTGGATTATGGCTACACCTTC.

This clone is a singleton in its sample. The chain recombines TRBV19 with TRBJ2-7; D unclear. Per the germline V gene, CDR1 is LNHDA and CDR2 is SQIVND (reference sequence). The CDR3 sequence is 13 residues long. V was pared by 8 bases and J by 4 bases, with 15 bases between. The DNA of the CDR3 is TGTGCCAGTTCCTCCCCCAGTATGTACGAGCAGTACTTC. Protein: CASSSPSMYEQYF.

The rearrangement joins TRBV10-3 to TRBJ2-7; TRBD1 might be the D (6 bases). Trimming took off 4 bases at V and 1 base at J, with 11 bases between the two ends. This CDR3 is 14 amino acids long. Germline assignment: CDR1 ENHRY and CDR2 SYGVKD. Here the CDR3 reads CAISGQARSYEQYF. DNA for the CDR3: TGTGCCATCAGTGGACAGGCGAGATCCTACGAGCAGTACTTC.

The CDR3, as DNA: TGTGCCTGGAGTCGGGATAGCAATCAGCCCCAGCATTTT. Translating it yields CAWSRDSNQPQHF. V gene TRBV30 combines with J gene TRBJ1-5; D is unclear. The ends were cut back, 2 bases at V and 0 bases at J, with 5 bases in the middle. This CDR3 region has 13 residues. Germline V lookup: CDR1 GTSNPN, CDR2 SVGIG (reference sequence).

The rearrangement uses TRBV5-1 and TRBJ2-5; 9 bases line up with TRBD1. V lost 0 bases and J lost 3; bases outside the gene matches: 0. Germline V lookup: CDR1 SGHRS, CDR2 YFSETQ. The CDR3 runs to 14 residues. The CDR3 nucleotides read TGCGCCAGCAGCTTGGGGACAGGGGAAGAGACCCAGTACTTC. The encoded protein is CASSLGTGEETQYF.

The chain has TRBV5-5 and TRBJ2-6; perhaps TRBD1 as D (5 bases). Trimming shortened V by 2 bases and J by 0 bases, and 15 bases separated the two germline ends. Germline values: CDR1 SGHKS, CDR2 YYEKEE (reference sequence). The CDR3 covers 18 residues. CDR3 sequence reads: CASSLGVHPYSGANVLTF. The CDR3 nucleotides read TGTGCCAGCAGCTTAGGGGTTCACCCTTACTCTGGGGCCAACGTCCTGACTTTC.

Of note for this clone: Other DNA sequences in the sample encode the same CDR3. The CDR3 DNA sequence: TGTGCCAGCAGTCCCGCTAATGAAAAACTGTTTTTT. Its translation: CASSPANEKLFF. The chain combines TRBV28 with TRBJ1-4; D gene unclear. The CDR3 is 12 amino acids. The V and J ends lost 5 bases and 3 bases respectively, with 4 bases between them. Per the germline V gene, CDR1 is MDHEN and CDR2 is SYDVKM.

This clone was picked up one time. This chain connects TRBV18 to TRBJ2-3, with D possibly TRBD2 on 5 matching bases. The CDR3 runs to 12 residues. Per the germline V gene, CDR1 is KGHSH and CDR2 is LQKENI. Trimming shortened V by 9 bases and J by 2 bases, and 9 bases separated the two germline ends. This CDR3 is CASDRDTDTQYF. The DNA for the CDR3 is TGTGCCAGTGACCGGGACACAGATACGCAGTATTTT.

The chain employs TRBV7-9 and TRBJ1-2; 11 nucleotides agree with TRBD1. The CDR3 is made up of 20 amino acids. The J segment lost 4 bases and the V segment lost 7 bases, leaving 23 bases of the junction unmatched. Germline loops: CDR1 SEHNR, CDR2 FQNEAQ (reference sequence). DNA of the CDR3: TGTGCCAGCACCCTCGGGGGGTTCGCGAAAACCGGGACAGGGGGCTATGGCTACACCTTC. Translated, it gives CASTLGGFAKTGTGGYGYTF. Filled out from reference TRBV7-9 and TRBJ1-2, the complete variable domain reads DTGVSQNPRHKITKRGQNVTFRCDPISEHNRLYWYRQTLGQGPEFLTYFQNEAQLEKSRLLSDRFSAERPKGSFSTLEIQRTEQGDSAMYLCASTLGGFAKTGTGGYGYTFGSGTRLTVV.

The V gene is TRBV27, the J gene TRBJ1-6; 10 bases line up with TRBD1. Trimming took 5 bases from V and 10 from J; bases not matched to a gene: 8. This CDR3 contains 15 residues. The germline gives CDR1 MNHEY, CDR2 SMNVEV (reference sequence). The CDR3 coding sequence is TGTGCCAGCAGTACGTCCGACAGGGGGCAATCACCCCTCCACTTT. This gives the protein CASSTSDRGQSPLHF.

The CDR3 protein is CASSLATGQETQYF. Here the CDR3 DNA reads TGCGCCAGCAGCTTGGCCACGGGACAAGAGACCCAGTACTTC. This rearrangement joins TRBV5-1 to TRBJ2-5, with a weak D call TRBD2 (5 bases). Per germline, CDR1 SGHRS and CDR2 YFSETQ. The V gene lost 0 bases and the J gene lost 2 bases, with 8 bases spanning the gap. This CDR3 spans 14 amino acids.

The CDR3 loop is CASSSDRGYNYGYTF. DNA of the CDR3: TGTGCCAGCAGTTCGGACAGGGGGTATAACTATGGCTACACCTTC. This chain links TRBV6-2 or TRBV6-3 with TRBJ1-2; 10 positions agree with TRBD1. The germline gives CDR1 MNHEY, CDR2 SVGEGT. V lost 4 bases and J lost 1; bases outside the gene matches: 3. CDR3 length: 15 amino acids.

The V call is TRBV7-6, the J call TRBJ2-2; 10 nucleotides match TRBD2. CDR1 is SGHVS, CDR2 FNYEAQ, per germline. V was clipped by 5 bases and J by 6 bases; unmatched bases: 9. CDR3 length: 16 amino acids. CDR3 DNA: TGTGCCAGCAGCGACCGTCGCCTAGCGGGGGCCGGGGAGCTGTTTTTT. Encoded protein: CASSDRRLAGAGELFF.

This chain links TRBV12-5 with TRBJ2-7; TRBD1 matches 9 bases. Trimming removed 0 bases from V and 2 bases from J; junction bases left unmatched: 5. This CDR3 has 16 amino acids. CDR1 LGHNT and CDR2 FRNRAP come from the germline V gene. The CDR3 sequence: CASGLVLDRGPYEQYF. CDR3 in DNA: TGTGCTAGTGGTTTGGTATTGGACAGGGGACCCTACGAGCAGTACTTC.

This chain joins TRBV9 and TRBJ1-1; D not certain. From germline, CDR1 is SGDLS and CDR2 YYNGEE. Trimming removed 0 bases at V and 3 bases at J, with 6 bases between. This CDR3 comprises 13 residues. CDR3 nucleotide sequence: TGTGCCAGCAGCGTAGAACATGACACTGAAGCTTTCTTT. Protein sequence: CASSVEHDTEAFF.